This T cell receptor beta chain was sequenced for a study of cytomegalovirus exposure and HLA in healthy donors (dated by TCRdb to 2016 to 2017). Background on the whole study: According to an earlier analysis of a few hundred of the donors, some 170 million T cells yielded roughly 100 million unique TCR beta sequences and 250 to 350 Gb of sequence data. In a later genetic analysis, genome-wide SNP genotypes for about 65% of the 666 donors were used, and that subset was treated as a discovery cohort. Rather than using new phenotypic data, the later analysis identified candidate immune exposures from TCR beta sequences and from how often those sequences occurred across donors. The study combined high-throughput TCR immunosequencing, statistical association of individual TCRs with disease status, and machine learning to predict cytomegalovirus infection status. An early release that covered fewer than 750 HLA-typed donors contained about 300 gigabases of sequencing data and some 87 million unique TCR sequences. Along with the approximately 700-subject first cohort, a separate validation cohort of over a hundred different subjects was used. Donor age, sex, ethnicity and CMV serostatus were collected together with the repertoire data. All discovery cohort repertoires had been generated using a single sequencing platform. In a later analysis, previously published TCR beta repertoires from several hundred donors were re-analyzed and high-resolution HLA genotyping was added so that TCR occurrence patterns could be studied. The study was designed to test whether signatures of past pathogen exposure could be identified by cataloging public T cell receptors. The number of donors typed differed by locus, with about 620-630 for A, B, C, DRB1 and DQB1, approximately 500 for DQA1, under 610 for DPA1, and some 450 for DPB1. An earlier analysis of fewer than 750 of the donors used high-throughput TCR beta sequencing to judge whether each TCR beta V gene segment behaved as functional or pseudogenic. Among approximately 370 genotyped donors of the cohort, an average of roughly 230,000 unique TCR beta nucleotide sequences was sequenced per donor, of which 15% to 20% were non-productive. Roughly 5 DR-DQ haplotypes were handled as single units for association and clustering, since linkage in the cohort was strong. The study used immunosequencing to profile the T cell repertoires of 670 or so subjects and linked those repertoires to cytomegalovirus serostatus. Of the roughly 400 genotyped donors, around 81% fell in the genetic ancestry cluster associated with self-reported Caucasian donors. HLA typing covered class I and class II loci at four-digit resolution. Study-wide conclusions, independent of this receptor: The authors suggested that the approach could potentially be extended to other disease states and immunological phenotypes. Compared with the roughly 720-donor mean, donors in an Asian-associated ancestry cluster had fewer N-insertions in productive TCRs, according to a later genetic analysis. A few of the identified cytomegalovirus-associated TCR beta chains were confirmed in vitro to be specific for cytomegalovirus antigens. A group of highly shared sequence variants was considered likely to be a technical artifact of the sequencing pipeline. In this cohort, only TCR beta chains were sequenced, and detectable features were limited by the absence of alpha or paired-chain data. Correlated functional status among segregating V segments might be attributable to linkage disequilibrium, but an unknown experimental factor could not be ruled out. A further reported finding was that TCR beta sequences accurately predicted the HLA-A and HLA-B alleles for most subjects in the first cohort. A later analysis found that HLA-associated TCR beta chains were more clonally expanded and had lower generation probabilities than equally common non-associated chains. A later analysis found that TCR association rates varied across HLA loci, with DRB1 alleles showing the most associated TCRs and HLA-C alleles the fewest. In a later genetic analysis, a missense DCLRE1C variant was associated with V-gene and J-gene trimming of TCR beta chains, and the association was replicated in an independent cohort. Some IMGT-functional V segments, including TRBV6-2 and TRBV6-3, could not be told apart with the 87-base-pair reads, so those segments were excluded. A total of fewer than 200 TCR beta chains were listed by the study as associated with cytomegalovirus. According to a later analysis, most CMV-associated TCR beta chains appeared to be HLA-restricted, and the HLA associations seemed to be driven largely by CMV exposure. In an earlier analysis of some 550 of the donors, most TCR beta V segments were observed in productive rearrangements about 87% or about 30% of the time, broadly matching IMGT annotations. Because some donors lacked HLA typing at each locus, the association tests relied only on the typed subset. The classifier was reported to diagnose cytomegalovirus status with high specificity and sensitivity in both the original cohort and the validation cohort. CMV serostatus was the only immune exposure information available for the cohort. When HLA alleles, especially DR and DQ, strongly co-occurred, attributing TCR associations to individual alleles was difficult. Because counts were too low, roughly 17 rarely observed V segments, including chromosome 9 orphons, were left out of the earlier analysis of a few hundred of the donors. Specific HLA alleles were associated with around 18,000 TCR beta sequences at a false discovery rate of 0.05 in a later analysis. Most TCR sequences were seen in very few donors, while some public TCRs were found in many individuals. A later analysis reported that several top co-occurrence clusters appeared linked to parvovirus B19, influenza, CMV and Epstein-Barr virus. The presence/absence analyses assumed that sequencing depth was roughly uniform across donors, and that assumption may not be true.

The cohort comprised hundreds of healthy bone marrow donors. At the time of sampling, every cohort member was nominally healthy, though immune exposures that went unrecorded were likely present. The donor was CMV seronegative and belonged to the group of 352 seronegative cohort members. Every donor gave a peripheral blood sample, and the peripheral blood mononuclear cells from that sample were used for TCR beta sequencing. Genomic DNA extraction from the blood cell samples was performed with the Qiagen DNeasy Blood Extraction Kit. The germline V gene (reference sequence) supplies CDR1 PRHDT and CDR2 FYEKMQ. Including the terminal cysteine and phenylalanine, the CDR3 comprises 15 residues. The kept DNA is CDR3 alone, 45 bases in frame from the first base. V is reduced by 0 bases and J by 0 bases, leaving a spacing of 6 bases between them. Libraries were built with the immunoSEQ multiplex PCR assay. The multiplex PCR relied on a mix of 60 forward primers for TCR Vbeta segments and 13 reverse primers for TCR Jbeta segments. Amplification of the CDR3 region of rearranged TCR beta genes was performed with a multiplex PCR assay on genomic DNA. On the Illumina HiSeq System, the amplified TCR beta libraries were sequenced as 87-base-pair reads. In the source study's methods: A later analysis counted about 80 million unique TCR beta chains across the approximately 700 repertoires, and some 11 million of these chains were shared by at least two donors. Raw reads were error-corrected and collapsed into unique sequences by a nearest-neighbor algorithm in which closely related sequences were merged to remove PCR and sequencing errors. V, D and J gene segments were assigned by aligning CDR3 sequences to IMGT reference sequences. For a sequence to be retained, at least a six-nucleotide match to both a V gene segment and a J gene segment was required. A rearrangement counted as productive if the CDR3 had no stop codons and remained in frame with V and J, and every other rearrangement counted as non-productive. Following IMGT convention, CDR3 was defined as the stretch from the second conserved V-encoded cysteine to the conserved J-encoded phenylalanine. Sequences without an unambiguous match to a single V gene segment were excluded from the earlier analysis of about 600 of the donors. An earlier analysis of fewer than 750 of the donors called V segments functional above 56.7% productive rearrangements and segregating when the between-donor standard deviation exceeded 5%. A statistical classification framework was developed to diagnose cytomegalovirus status using the catalog of TCR beta chain sequences. In a later analysis, V and J genes were assigned by comparing TCR nucleotide sequences against IMGT/GENE-DB human TR gene sequences. In a later analysis, CDR3 sequences and most-parsimonious VDJ recombination scenarios were assigned using the TCRdist pipeline. In a later analysis, each TCR beta chain was defined by its CDR3 amino acid sequence together with its V-gene family, and reads lacking a unique V-gene family were excluded. To address suspected cross-contamination and a sequencing artifact, a later analysis removed 550 to 750 highly shared, low-generation-probability nucleotide sequences. In a later analysis, a clonal expansion index was calculated for each public chain from normalized within-repertoire ranks of inferred template counts. A later analysis computed generation probabilities with a VDJ recombination model fitted to out-of-frame rearrangements, and checked the results against IGoR. In a later analysis, TCR-TCR, TCR-HLA and TCR-CMV co-occurrence was scored with hypergeometric tests, and a repertoire-size bias correction was applied to TCR pairs. False discovery rates were estimated in a later analysis by permuting HLA or CMV assignments 20 times. In a later analysis, co-occurring TCRs were grouped using DBSCAN, with TCRdist sequence similarity added in when clustering inside HLA-allele-positive subsets. For co-occurrence clustering, repertoires with fewer than 30,000 or more than 120,000 public chains were excluded, along with four or five repertoires with anomalous nucleotide sharing. In its TCRdb copy, this immuneACCESS table keeps in-frame sequences only and misses some clones. Where compared with another copy, unresolved V genes explain less than half of these, and the others have no known cause. V and J calls plus clone size are reproduced from that table; the DNA served to infer D and trimming. The sample data list 150,000 to 200,000 clones, and about 72% of these were observed just once. The ten largest clones take up more than 1.3% of the sample.

A note on this clone: Its specific antigen is unknown. Base quality data are lacking; no much larger clone is found one base away.

Sequenced material: PBMCs. This receptor was identified in a girl aged 10-17 years in good health and CMV-seronegative. In this chain, TRBV13 is recombined with TRBJ1-3; the D gene is possibly TRBD1, with 5 bases matching. The DNA sequence reads TGTGCCAGCAGCTTAGGGGACATCTCTGGAAACACCATATATTTT. Translated, this is CASSLGDISGNTIYF.